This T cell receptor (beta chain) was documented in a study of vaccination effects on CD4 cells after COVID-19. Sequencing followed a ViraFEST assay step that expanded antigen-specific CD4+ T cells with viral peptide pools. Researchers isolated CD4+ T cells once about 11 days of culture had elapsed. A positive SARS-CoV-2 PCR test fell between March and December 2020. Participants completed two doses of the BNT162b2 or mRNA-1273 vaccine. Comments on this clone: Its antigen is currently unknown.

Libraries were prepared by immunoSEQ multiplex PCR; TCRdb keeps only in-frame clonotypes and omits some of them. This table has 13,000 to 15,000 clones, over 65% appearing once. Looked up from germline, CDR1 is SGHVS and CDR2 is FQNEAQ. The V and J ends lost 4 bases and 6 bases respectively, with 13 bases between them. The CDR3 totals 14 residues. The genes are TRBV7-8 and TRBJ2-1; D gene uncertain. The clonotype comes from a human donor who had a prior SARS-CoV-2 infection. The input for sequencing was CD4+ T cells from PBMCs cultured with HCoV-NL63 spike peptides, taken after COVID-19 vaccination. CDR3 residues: CASSSSLVGNEQFF. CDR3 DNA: TGTGCCAGCAGCTCCTCCTTAGTGGGCAATGAGCAGTTCTTC.